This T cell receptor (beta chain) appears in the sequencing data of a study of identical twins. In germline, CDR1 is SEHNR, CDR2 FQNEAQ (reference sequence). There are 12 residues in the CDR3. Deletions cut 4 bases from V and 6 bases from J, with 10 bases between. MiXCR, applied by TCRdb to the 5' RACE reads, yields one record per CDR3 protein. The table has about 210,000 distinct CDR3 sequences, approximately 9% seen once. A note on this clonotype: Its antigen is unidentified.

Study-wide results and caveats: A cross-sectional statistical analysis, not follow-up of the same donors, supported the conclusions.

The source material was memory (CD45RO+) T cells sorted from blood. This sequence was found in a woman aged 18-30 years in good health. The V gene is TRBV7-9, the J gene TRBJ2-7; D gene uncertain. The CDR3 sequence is CASSYTFSEQYF. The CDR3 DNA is TGTGCCAGCAGCTACACCTTTTCCGAGCAGTACTTC.